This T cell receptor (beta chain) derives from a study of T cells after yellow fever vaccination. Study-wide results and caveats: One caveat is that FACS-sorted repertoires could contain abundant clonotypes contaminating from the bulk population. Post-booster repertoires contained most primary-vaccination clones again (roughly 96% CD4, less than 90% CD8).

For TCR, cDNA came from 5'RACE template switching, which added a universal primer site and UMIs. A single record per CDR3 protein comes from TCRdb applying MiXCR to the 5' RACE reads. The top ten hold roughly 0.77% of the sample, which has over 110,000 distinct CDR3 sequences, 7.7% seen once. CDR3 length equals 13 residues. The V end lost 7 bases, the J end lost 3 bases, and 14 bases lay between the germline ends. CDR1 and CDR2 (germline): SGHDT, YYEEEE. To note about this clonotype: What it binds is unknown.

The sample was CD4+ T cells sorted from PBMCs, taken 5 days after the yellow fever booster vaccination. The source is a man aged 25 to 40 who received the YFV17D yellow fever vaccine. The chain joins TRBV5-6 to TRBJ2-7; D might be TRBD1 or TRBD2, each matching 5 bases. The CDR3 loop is CASALGRIYEQYF. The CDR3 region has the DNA TGTGCCAGCGCCTTGGGACGCATCTACGAGCAGTACTTC.